These T cell receptor beta chains were read from a single sample in a study of control samples from healthy donors and cancer patients. This table comes from immunoSEQ multiplex PCR, and its TCRdb copy is limited to in-frame clones, with some not included. The profile covers 100,000 to 150,000 clones, with 85% to 95% appearing a single time and 3.6% taken by the ten largest. The sequencing sample was made of blood. The receptors were gathered from a man aged 25-45 years in good health. CDR3s include the opening cysteine and the closing phenylalanine or tryptophan. The order of the fields is D gene, V gene, clone size, J gene, CDR3 protein, CDR3 DNA. A D gene is named only where the DNA matches it firmly. Where a row states a size, it is once, few, many or the class of an expanded clone; other rows omit it.

NA	TRBV21-1	NA	TRBJ1-3	CASSATVYSGNTIYF	TGTGCCAGCAGCGCGACGGTTTACTCTGGAAACACCATATATTTT
NA	TRBV6-6	NA	TRBJ2-3	CASSYSGADTQYF	TGTGCCAGCAGTTACTCCGGAGCAGATACGCAGTATTTT
NA	TRBV10-3	NA	TRBJ1-1	CAISESGSRGTEAFF	TGTGCCATCAGTGAGTCGGGGAGTAGGGGCACTGAAGCTTTCTTT
NA	TRBV5-6	NA	TRBJ2-7	CASSFWTASYEQYF	TGTGCCAGCAGCTTTTGGACTGCCTCCTACGAGCAGTACTTC
NA	TRBV14	NA	TRBJ1-1	CASSERPLLNTEAFF	TGTGCCAGCAGCGAGAGGCCGCTCCTGAACACTGAAGCTTTCTTT
NA	TRBV5-6	NA	TRBJ1-4	CASSSWAEELFF	TGTGCCAGCAGCTCCTGGGCCGAAGAACTGTTTTTT
NA	TRBV7-2	NA	TRBJ1-5	CASSLASGASPSQPQHF	TGTGCCAGCAGCTTAGCGTCCGGGGCGTCGCCTTCTCAGCCCCAGCATTTT
NA	TRBV5-1	NA	TRBJ1-6	CASSLEGGGYNSPLHF	TGCGCCAGCAGCTTGGAAGGAGGGGGCTATAATTCACCCCTCCACTTT
NA	TRBV20-1	NA	TRBJ1-3	CSASRHNSGNTIYF	TGCAGTGCTAGTAGACATAACTCTGGAAACACCATATATTTT
TRBD1	TRBV19	NA	TRBJ2-1	CASSMGTGVYDEQFF	TGTGCCAGTAGTATGGGGACAGGGGTTTACGATGAGCAGTTCTTC
TRBD1	TRBV29-1	NA	TRBJ2-7	CSVAGQGGEQYF	TGCAGCGTGGCGGGACAGGGCGGGGAGCAGTACTTC
NA	TRBV4-3	once	TRBJ2-1	CASSQDRDYNEQFF	TGCGCCAGCAGCCAAGACCGGGACTACAATGAGCAGTTCTTC
NA	TRBV6-2/TRBV6-3	NA	TRBJ2-1	CASSYSRLVDEQFF	TGTGCCAGCAGTTACTCTCGTCTAGTCGATGAGCAGTTCTTC
NA	TRBV27	NA	TRBJ1-1	CASRLTRSTEAFF	TGTGCCAGCAGACTAACACGTAGCACTGAAGCTTTCTTT
NA	TRBV18	NA	TRBJ1-4	CASSPPSAGAGEKLFF	TGTGCCAGCTCACCACCGTCGGCGGGGGCCGGTGAAAAACTGTTTTTT
NA	TRBV5-1	NA	TRBJ1-5	CASSLRGGSNQPQHF	TGCGCCAGCAGCTTGAGGGGAGGAAGCAATCAGCCCCAGCATTTT
NA	TRBV5-6	NA	TRBJ2-1	CASSLMGRDEQFF	TGTGCCAGCAGCTTAATGGGGCGCGATGAGCAGTTCTTC